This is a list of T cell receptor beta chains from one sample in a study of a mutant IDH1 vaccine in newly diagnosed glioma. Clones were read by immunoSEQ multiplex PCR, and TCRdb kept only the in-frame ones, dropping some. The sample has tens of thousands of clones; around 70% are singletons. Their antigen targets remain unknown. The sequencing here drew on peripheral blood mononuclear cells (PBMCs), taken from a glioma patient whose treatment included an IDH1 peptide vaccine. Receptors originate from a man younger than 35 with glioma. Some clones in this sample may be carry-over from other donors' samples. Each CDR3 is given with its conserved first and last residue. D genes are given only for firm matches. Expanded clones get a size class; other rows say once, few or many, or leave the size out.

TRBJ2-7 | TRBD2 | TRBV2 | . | TGTGCCAGCGAGGGCGGACTAGCGGGATCCGAGCAGTACTTC | CASEGGLAGSEQYF
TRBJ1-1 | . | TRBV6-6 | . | TGTGCCAGCAGTTACTCGGGACAACTAGCCGAAGCTTTCTTT | CASSYSGQLAEAFF
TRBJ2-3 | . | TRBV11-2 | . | TGTGCCAGCAGCTTAGGGGGGAGCGCTGGGGATACGCAGTATTTT | CASSLGGSAGDTQYF
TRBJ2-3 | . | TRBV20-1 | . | TGCAGTGCTAGAGATTGGTATACGCAGTATTTT | CSARDWYTQYF
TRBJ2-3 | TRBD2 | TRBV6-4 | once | TGTGCCAGCAGTGACCTAGCGGGAGGTGTAGATACGCAGTATTTT | CASSDLAGGVDTQYF
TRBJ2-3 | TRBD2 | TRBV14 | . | TGTGCCAGCAGCCCCACCGGGACTAGCGGGGGGAGTAGCACAGATACGCAGTATTTT | CASSPTGTSGGSSTDTQYF
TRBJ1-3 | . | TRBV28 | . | TGTGCCAGCAGTTTATTGCCCCCTACAGGGTCAGCTGGAAACACCATATATTTT | CASSLLPPTGSAGNTIYF
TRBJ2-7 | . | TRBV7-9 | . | TGTGCCAGCAGCCTCACTGGGGGGATGGGGGAGCAGTACTTC | CASSLTGGMGEQYF
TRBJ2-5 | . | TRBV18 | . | TGTGCCAGCTCCCAGAATCCTAGGGGGTTCCAAGAGACCCAGTACTTC | CASSQNPRGFQETQYF
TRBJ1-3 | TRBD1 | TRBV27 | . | TGTGCCAGCAGGGGGACAGGAAGAAACACCATATATTTT | CASRGTGRNTIYF
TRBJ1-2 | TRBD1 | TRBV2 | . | TGTGCCAGCAGGGTGGACAGGTCAAGTGGCTACACCTTC | CASRVDRSSGYTF
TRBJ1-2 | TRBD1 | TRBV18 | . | TGTGCCAGCTCACCCTCAGGACAGGGGGTTTCATATGGCTACACCTTC | CASSPSGQGVSYGYTF
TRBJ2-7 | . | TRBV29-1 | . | TGCAGCGTTGAAGACCGGACAGCGAGTACCTACGAGCAGTACTTC | CSVEDRTASTYEQYF
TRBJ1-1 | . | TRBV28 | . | TGTGCCAGCAGTTTCAGGAGGCCGAACACTGAAGCTTTCTTT | CASSFRRPNTEAFF
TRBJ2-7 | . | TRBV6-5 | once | TGTGCCAGCAGTTACTTCGGTCTTACGAACGAGCAGTACTTC | CASSYFGLTNEQYF
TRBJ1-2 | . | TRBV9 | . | TGTGCCAGCAGCCTAGACCCTGGTGGCGGGGGTGGCTACACCTTC | CASSLDPGGGGGYTF
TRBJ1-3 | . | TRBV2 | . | TGTGCCAGCCTCTCACAGGGCAGCGTTGGAAACACCATATATTTT | CASLSQGSVGNTIYF
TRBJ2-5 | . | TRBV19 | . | TGTGCCAGTCGCTTGAGCGCGCAAGAGACCCAGTACTTC | CASRLSAQETQYF
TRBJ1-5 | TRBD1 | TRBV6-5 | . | TGTGCCAGCAGTCGAACTAGGGGGCAATCAGGCCCCCAGCATTTT | CASSRTRGQSGPQHF
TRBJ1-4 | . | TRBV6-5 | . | TGTGCCAGCAGTAAACGACAGTCAACTAATGAAAAACTGTTTTTT | CASSKRQSTNEKLFF
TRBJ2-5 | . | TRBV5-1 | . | TGCGCCAGCAGCTTGTTGGGGCGGAACTCGTACCAAGAGACCCAGTACTTC | CASSLLGRNSYQETQYF
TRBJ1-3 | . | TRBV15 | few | TGTGCCACCAGCTCCTGGGGGCAGCCCGTCTCTGGAAACACCATATATTTT | CATSSWGQPVSGNTIYF
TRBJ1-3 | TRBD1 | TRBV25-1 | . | TGTGCCAGCAGCTCCCTAACAGGGGCCGGAAACACCATATATTTT | CASSSLTGAGNTIYF
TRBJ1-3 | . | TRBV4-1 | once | TGCGCCAGCAGCCCGACATGGGGAAACACCATATATTTT | CASSPTWGNTIYF